This T cell receptor (beta chain) derives from a study of beta chain features in type 1 diabetes. In the study overall: Patients were similar to healthy donors in age and gender (as well as in cell yields). Sorted cells from all samples, numbering about 98 million, were examined.

The length of the CDR3 is 13 residues. Trimming cost V 6 bases and J 2 bases, with 12 bases left between them. Germline V gives CDR1 SGHRS, CDR2 YFSETQ. As regards this clone: Its antigen is not identified.

One heparinised blood draw, averaging around 0.12 L, came from each donor. The authors reverse transcribed all of the isolated RNA, so sequencing captured expressed TCRB transcripts. Repertoires were generated with immunoSEQ multiplex PCR, while TCRdb's copy carries only in-frame clones and drops some. The table has 140,000 or so clones, around a tenth seen once; the top ten hold roughly 0.69%. Study conclusions and caveats: High TCR expression in some cells could lead to their over-representation in cDNA sequencing.

The receptor was isolated from a young man in good health. Sequencing input: central memory CD4+ T cells from blood. The gene calls are TRBV5-1 and TRBJ2-7; possibly TRBD2 for D (6 bases). Here the CDR3 reads CASTEAGTYEQYF. DNA for the CDR3: TGCGCCAGCACTGAGGCGGGGACCTACGAGCAGTACTTC.